These 7 T cell receptor beta chains share one sample of origin, sequenced in a study of PD-L1 blockade in urothelial cancer (dated by TCRdb to about 2017). Library preparation was by the immunoSEQ multiplex PCR assay. TCRdb took over this immuneACCESS table, retaining in-frame rearrangements with V and J assigned. Such tables are incomplete; in checked studies, under half of the missing clones stem from an unresolved V gene, and the remainder is unexplained. For this sample there are 71,000 or so clones; approximately 88% appear just once. The ten largest clonotypes hold less than 3.5% of the sample. This specimen consisted of PBMCs, obtained around atezolizumab (anti-PD-L1) treatment. Every receptor here comes from a man aged 55-75 years with urothelial cancer.

The J gene is TRBJ1-3, the V gene TRBV4-1; TRBD1 might be the D (5 bases). Trimming removed 0 bases at V and 0 bases at J, with 12 bases between. The germline V gene encodes CDR1 MGHRA and CDR2 YSYEKL. The CDR3 length is 17 residues. The CDR3 sequence: CASSQDPRGSSGNTIYF. The CDR3 DNA follows: TGCGCCAGCAGCCAAGATCCCCGGGGGAGCTCTGGAAACACCATATATTTT.

The chain is built from TRBV20-1 and TRBJ1-2, with 8 bases matching TRBD1. V gave up 4 bases and J gave up 7 bases; unmatched junction bases: 2. The germline gives CDR1 DFQATT, CDR2 SNEGSKA (reference sequence). The CDR3 has 11 amino acids. DNA of the CDR3: TGCAGTGCTACAGGGGGCGTTGGCTACACCTTC. Encoded protein: CSATGGVGYTF.

This clone showed up just once. The CDR3 here is CASSIGTGNYGYTF. The DNA of the CDR3 is TGTGCCAGTAGTATAGGAACAGGGAACTATGGCTACACCTTC. The chain employs TRBV19 and TRBJ1-2, with D possibly matching TRBD1 (6 bases). Germline V gene lookup returns CDR1 LNHDA and CDR2 SQIVND (reference sequence). CDR3 length equals 14 residues. The ends were cut back, 1 base at V and 2 bases at J, with 8 bases in the middle.

The CDR3 loop is CASSSDGTGRTGELFF. For the CDR3, the DNA is TGTGCCAGCAGCAGCGATGGGACAGGGCGTACCGGGGAGCTGTTTTTT. The rearrangement joins TRBV5-4 to TRBJ2-2, with 9 positions matching TRBD1. Per germline, CDR1 SGHNT and CDR2 YYREEE (reference sequence). The ends lost 4 bases at V and 5 bases at J; junction bases unmatched: 9. The CDR3 runs 16 residues.

The chain uses TRBV19 and TRBJ1-5; TRBD1 agrees at 8 bases. J gave up 4 bases and V 3 bases, and 11 bases lay outside the gene matches. The CDR3 totals 17 residues. The germline gives CDR1 LNHDA, CDR2 SQIVND (reference sequence). DNA of the CDR3: TGTGCCAGTAGTATGGTCGGACAGGGAATATCGAATCAGCCCCAGCATTTT. Protein sequence: CASSMVGQGISNQPQHF. Together with reference TRBV19 and TRBJ1-5, the CDR3 gives the full variable domain: DGGITQSPKYLFRKEGQNVTLSCEQNLNHDAMYWYRQDPGQGLRLIYYSQIVNDFQKGDIAEGYSVSREKKESFPLTVTSAQKNPTAFYLCASSMVGQGISNQPQHFGDGTRLSIL.

The J gene is TRBJ2-7, the V gene TRBV28; D is possibly TRBD1 (5 bases). This CDR3 is 13 amino acids long. Trimming pared 7 bases from V and 3 bases from J, leaving 13 bases between. Germline CDR1 and CDR2: MDHEN and SYDVKM. The CDR3 region has the DNA TGTGCCAGCATTGGGAAGGGGTTCTACGAGCAGTACTTC. Translating gives CASIGKGFYEQYF.

The chain has TRBV30 and TRBJ1-2; 8 nucleotides line up with TRBD1. Germline V gives CDR1 GTSNPN, CDR2 SVGIG (reference sequence). CDR3 length equals 16 residues. The V segment lost 4 bases and the J segment 0 bases; nucleotides outside the gene matches: 10. The CDR3 region has the DNA TGTGCCTGGACCGGACAGGGAGAGAGGTCTAACTATGGCTACACCTTC. Residues: CAWTGQGERSNYGYTF.